The present T cell receptor (beta chain) was sequenced within a study of T cell changes during pregnancy in multiple sclerosis. Profiled with immunoSEQ multiplex PCR; TCRdb holds only in-frame clones, not every one. The data contain tens of thousands of clones, roughly nine tenths of them seen just once; the ten biggest clones take up almost 1.5%. The germline CDR1 and CDR2 sequences are MNHEY and SVGAGI. V lost 0 bases to trimming and J lost 4 bases, with 13 bases between them. This CDR3 is 15 amino acids long. The chain uses TRBV6-5 and TRBJ2-7; D not resolved. The sequence came from a female donor with multiple sclerosis, enrolled in a pregnancy study. The starting material was peripheral blood, obtained in the second trimester of pregnancy. The CDR3 DNA follows: TGTGCCAGCAGTTACTCGATAGGCGGTTCTTACGAGCAGTACTTC. Protein sequence: CASSYSIGGSYEQYF.